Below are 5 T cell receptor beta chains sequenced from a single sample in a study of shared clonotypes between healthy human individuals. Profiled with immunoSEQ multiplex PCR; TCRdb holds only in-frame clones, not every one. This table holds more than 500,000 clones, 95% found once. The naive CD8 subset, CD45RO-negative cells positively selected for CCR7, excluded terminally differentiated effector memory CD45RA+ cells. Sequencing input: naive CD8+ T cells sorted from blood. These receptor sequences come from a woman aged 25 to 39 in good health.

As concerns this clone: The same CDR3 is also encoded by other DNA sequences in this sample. The CDR3 reads CASSPGGYEQYF. Written as DNA, the CDR3 is TGTGCCAGCAGCCCTGGGGGCTACGAGCAGTACTTC. The rearrangement uses TRBV9 and TRBJ2-7; D could derive from TRBD1 or TRBD2 (5 bases each). CDR3 size: 12 residues. Germline CDR1 SGDLS, CDR2 YYNGEE. The V and J ends lost 4 bases and 3 bases respectively, with 8 bases between them.

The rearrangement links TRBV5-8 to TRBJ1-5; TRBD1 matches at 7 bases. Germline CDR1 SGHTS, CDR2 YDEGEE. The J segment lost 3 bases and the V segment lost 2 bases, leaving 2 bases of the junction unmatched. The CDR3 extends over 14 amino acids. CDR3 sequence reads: CASSFGTVNQPQHF. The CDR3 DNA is TGTGCCAGCAGCTTCGGGACAGTCAATCAGCCCCAGCATTTT. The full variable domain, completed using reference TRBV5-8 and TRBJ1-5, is EAGVTQSPTHLIKTRGQQATLRCSPISGHTSVYWYQQALGLGLQFLLWYDEGEERNRGNFPPRFSGRQFPNYSSELNVNALELEDSALYLCASSFGTVNQPQHFGDGTRLSIL.

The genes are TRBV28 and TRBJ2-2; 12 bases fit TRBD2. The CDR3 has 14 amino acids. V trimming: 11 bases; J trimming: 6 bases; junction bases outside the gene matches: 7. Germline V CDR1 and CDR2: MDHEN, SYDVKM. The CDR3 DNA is TGTGCCGGACGGACTAGCGGGGACTCCGGGGAGCTGTTTTTT. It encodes CAGRTSGDSGELFF.

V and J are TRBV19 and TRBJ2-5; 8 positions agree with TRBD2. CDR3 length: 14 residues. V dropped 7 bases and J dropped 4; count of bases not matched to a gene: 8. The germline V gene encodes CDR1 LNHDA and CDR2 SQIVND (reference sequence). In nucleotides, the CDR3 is TGTGCCAGTACGGACGGGGGGGCCGGAGAGACCCAGTACTTC. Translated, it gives CASTDGGAGETQYF.

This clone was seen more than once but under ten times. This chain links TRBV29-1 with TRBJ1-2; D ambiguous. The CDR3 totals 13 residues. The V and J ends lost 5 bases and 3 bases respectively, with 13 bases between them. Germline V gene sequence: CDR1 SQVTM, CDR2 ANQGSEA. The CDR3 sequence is CSVLQSVDYGYTF. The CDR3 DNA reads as TGCAGCGTTCTCCAGTCGGTCGACTATGGCTACACCTTC.